The 9 T cell receptor beta chains below were found in one sample sequenced in a study of T-cell reconstitution after alpha-beta-depleted transplantation in children (dated by TCRdb to the mid-2010s). The library was built by means of PCR. The reads were generated on an Illumina HiSeq 2500. TCR libraries were prepared with molecular barcoding, using unique molecular identifiers to normalize TCRbeta repertoire quantification. In-frame beta chains were kept once TCRdb had trimmed the public reads at Q25 with fastp and called clones with MiXCR. Rows matching on CDR3 protein sequence are summarized as one entry with the most common DNA and genes. The table for this sample lists hundreds of thousands of distinct CDR3 sequences; 20% to 25% of them were counted only once. The ten largest clones represent 12% to 15% of the sample. The treatment or condition label on this specimen signifies: allogeneic hematopoietic cell transplantation with graft depleted of TCRalphabeta T cells and CD19 B cells.

This material consisted of PBMCs, mostly from graft donor cells, taken 360 days after TCRalphabeta/CD19-depleted stem cell transplant. Receptors were obtained from a boy in the first two years of life who had a stem cell transplant for acute myeloid leukemia, so the T cells may come from the graft donor.

This clonotype was observed a few times. The chain uses TRBV11-2 and TRBJ2-2; 8 bases match TRBD1. The CDR3 spans 19 residues. V lost 3 bases to trimming and J lost 0 bases; unmatched junction nucleotides: 12. Germline-derived CDR1 and CDR2 are SGHAT and FQNNGV. Here the CDR3 DNA reads TGTGCCAGCAGCTTGTATGGACAGGGAGTCCCTTCGAACACCGGGGAGCTGTTTTTT. Protein: CASSLYGQGVPSNTGELFF.

This clonotype has just a few counts. The chain combines TRBV12-3 or TRBV12-4 with TRBJ2-5, with D possibly TRBD1 on 5 matching bases. The V and J ends lost 5 bases and 5 bases respectively, with 15 bases between them. CDR3 length: 14 amino acids. CDR3 residues: CASSPSGAGETQYF. The DNA of the CDR3 is TGTGCCAGCAGTCCCTCTGGGGCCGGGGAGACCCAGTACTTC.

The rearrangement links TRBV20-1 to TRBJ2-7; 9 positions agree with TRBD1. With V trimmed by 5 bases and J by 3 bases, 5 bases remained unmatched. The CDR3 is 13 amino acids. Per the germline V gene, CDR1 is DFQATT and CDR2 is SNEGSKA (reference sequence). CDR3 loop: CSACRDRDYEQYF. CDR3 sequence (DNA): TGCAGTGCTTGCCGGGACAGGGACTACGAGCAGTACTTC.

This chain uses TRBV12-3 or TRBV12-4 with TRBJ2-5; 9 bases map to TRBD1. The CDR3 is 15 amino acids. V lost 10 bases and J lost 5; bases outside the gene matches: 14. The CDR3 is CATSPQGQGWETQYF. CDR3 coding DNA: TGTGCCACCTCCCCACAGGGACAGGGATGGGAGACCCAGTACTTC.

The genes are TRBV20-1 and TRBJ1-1; 7 nucleotides agree with TRBD1. The length of the CDR3 is 13 residues. Germline loops: CDR1 DFQATT, CDR2 SNEGSKA (reference sequence). V shed 4 bases, J shed 3 bases, and the junction held 5 bases outside the gene matches. CDR3 in DNA: TGCAGTGCTACCCGACAGGGACACACTGAAGCTTTCTTT. Its protein product is CSATRQGHTEAFF.

Only one count was recorded for this clonotype. The V and J genes are TRBV20-1 and TRBJ2-3; unclear D gene. This CDR3 is built from 14 residues. Per the germline V gene, CDR1 is DFQATT and CDR2 is SNEGSKA (reference sequence). V lost 2 bases and J 2 bases, leaving 11 bases between the germline ends. The CDR3 sequence is CSARRHVSTDTQYF. In DNA form, the CDR3 reads TGCAGTGCTAGACGACACGTCTCCACAGATACGCAGTATTTT.

This clonotype was seen many times. This chain joins TRBV7-2 and TRBJ1-2; D unresolved. This CDR3 is 17 amino acids long. Germline CDR1 is SGHTA and CDR2 is FQGNSA. With 5 bases removed from V and 1 base from J, the gap between germline ends came to 20 bases. CDR3 bases: TGTGCCAGCAGCCAAAAGGGCAGACCGATAAATAACTATGGCTACACCTTC. Protein product: CASSQKGRPINNYGYTF. The entire variable domain, with the rest obtained from reference TRBV7-2 and TRBJ1-2, is as follows: GAGVSQSPSNKVTEKGKDVELRCDPISGHTALYWYRQSLGQGLEFLIYFQGNSAPDKSGLPSDRFSAERTGGSVSTLTIQRTQQEDSAVYLCASSQKGRPINNYGYTFGSGTRLTVV.

This clonotype has just a few counts. V is TRBV7-2 and J is TRBJ2-5, with 7 bases lining up with TRBD2. Per germline, CDR1 SGHTA and CDR2 FQGNSA. CDR3 length equals 16 residues. The ends lost 1 base at V and 1 base at J; junction bases unmatched: 6. The CDR3 coding sequence is TGTGCCAGCAGCTTAGGTCCAGCGGGGACCCAAGAGACCCAGTACTTC. Protein product: CASSLGPAGTQETQYF.

This sequence joins TRBV5-1 and TRBJ1-1; D perhaps matches TRBD1 (6 bases). V was pared by 4 bases and J by 1 base, with 14 bases between. Germline loops: CDR1 SGHRS, CDR2 YFSETQ. CDR3 length equals 15 residues. For the CDR3, the DNA is TGCGCCAGCAGCCCTGGTGGGGGGCCGAACACTGAAGCTTTCTTT. Translation gives CASSPGGGPNTEAFF.